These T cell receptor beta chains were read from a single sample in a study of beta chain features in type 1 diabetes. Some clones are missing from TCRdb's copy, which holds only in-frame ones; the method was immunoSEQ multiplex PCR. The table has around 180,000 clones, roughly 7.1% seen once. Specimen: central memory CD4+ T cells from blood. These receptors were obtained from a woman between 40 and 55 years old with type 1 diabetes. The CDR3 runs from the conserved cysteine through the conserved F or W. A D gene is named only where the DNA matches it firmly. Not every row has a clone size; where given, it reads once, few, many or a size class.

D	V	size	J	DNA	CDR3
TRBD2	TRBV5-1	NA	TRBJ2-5	TGCGCCAGCAGCGGGAGGGTCCAAGAGACCCAGTACTTC	CASSGRVQETQYF
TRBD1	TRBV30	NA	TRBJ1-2	TGTGCCTGGAGGTCTATCGACAGGGAGTATTATGGCTACACCTTC	CAWRSIDREYYGYTF
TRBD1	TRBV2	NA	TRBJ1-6	TGTGCCAGCATTCTACAGGGGGCGCGGAATTCACCCCTCCACTTT	CASILQGARNSPLHF
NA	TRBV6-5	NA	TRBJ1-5	TGTGCCAGCAGTTTGATAGGGGGGGCGAATCAGCCCCAGCATTTT	CASSLIGGANQPQHF
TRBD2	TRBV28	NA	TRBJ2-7	TGTGCCAGCAGTCCCCGGACTAGCGGCGGCTACGAGCAGTACTTC	CASSPRTSGGYEQYF
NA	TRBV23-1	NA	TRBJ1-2	TGCGCCAGCCCCCGCCCGGCACTCTGCGGGGGCTACACCTTC	CASPRPALCGGYTF
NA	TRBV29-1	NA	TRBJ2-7	TGCAGCGTTGATGACCAGGGGTGGGGATACGAGCAGTACTTC	CSVDDQGWGYEQYF
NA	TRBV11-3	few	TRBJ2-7	TGTGCCAGCAGCTTAGGAGGACAGAGAGCTGGCGAGCAGTACTTC	CASSLGGQRAGEQYF
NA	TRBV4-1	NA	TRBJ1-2	TGCGCCAGCAGCCAAGAACCCGGGTTTAACTATGGCTACACCTTC	CASSQEPGFNYGYTF
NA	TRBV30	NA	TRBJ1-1	TGTGCCTGGACTCGGGGGTCTACGAACACTGAAGCTTTCTTT	CAWTRGSTNTEAFF
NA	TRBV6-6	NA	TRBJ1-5	TGTGCCAGCAGCCCTCCGGGCGGGGCCAATCAGCCCCAGCATTTT	CASSPPGGANQPQHF
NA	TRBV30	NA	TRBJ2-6	TGTGCCTGGAGCCGTTTCTCTGGGGCCAACGTCCTGACTTTC	CAWSRFSGANVLTF
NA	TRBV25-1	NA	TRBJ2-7	TGTGCCAGCAGTGGTAAGGGGTCGGCGAGCGAGCAGTACTTC	CASSGKGSASEQYF
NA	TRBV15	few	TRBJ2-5	TGTGCCACCAGCAGAGATCAGGGCGTAGAGACCCAGTACTTC	CATSRDQGVETQYF
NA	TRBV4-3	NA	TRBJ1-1	TGCGCCAGCAGCCAGCAACATGGGAACACTGAAGCTTTCTTT	CASSQQHGNTEAFF
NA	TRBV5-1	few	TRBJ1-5	TGCGCCAGCAGCTTGGGGGACTTCAATCAGCCCCAGCATTTT	CASSLGDFNQPQHF
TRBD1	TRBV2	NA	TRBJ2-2	TGTGCCAGCAGTGAAGCGGGACAGGGGAACACCGGGGAGCTGTTTTTT	CASSEAGQGNTGELFF
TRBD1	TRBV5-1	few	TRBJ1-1	TGCGCCAGCAGCTTGGATTCGACAGGGTGGACTGAAGCTTTCTTT	CASSLDSTGWTEAFF
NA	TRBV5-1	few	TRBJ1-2	TGCGCCAGCAGCCCCTTCGGACAGAACTATGGCTACACCTTC	CASSPFGQNYGYTF
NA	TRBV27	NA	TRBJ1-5	TGTGCCAGCAAGCCGCGCCAGGGAAGCGAAAATCAGCCCCAGCATTTT	CASKPRQGSENQPQHF
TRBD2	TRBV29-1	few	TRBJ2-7	TGCAGCGTTGAGGGACTAGCGGGATACGAGCAGTACTTC	CSVEGLAGYEQYF
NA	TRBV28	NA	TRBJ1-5	TGTGCCAGCAGGGGGGCGGTCCTGGGGCCCCAGCATTTT	CASRGAVLGPQHF
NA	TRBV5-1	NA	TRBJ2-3	TGCGCCAGCAGCTTGCGACTAGTCGCAGATACGCAGTATTTT	CASSLRLVADTQYF
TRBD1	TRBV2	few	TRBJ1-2	TGTGCCAGCAGTGTACAGGGGGCTGGACTCTATGGCTACACCTTC	CASSVQGAGLYGYTF
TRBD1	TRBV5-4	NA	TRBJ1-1	TGTGCCAGCAGCCGGACAGGGACTGAAGCTTTCTTT	CASSRTGTEAFF
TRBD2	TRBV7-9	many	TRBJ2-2	TGTGCCAGCAGCGCTCGGACTAGGTCGAACACCGGGGAGCTGTTTTTT	CASSARTRSNTGELFF
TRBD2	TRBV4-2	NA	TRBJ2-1	TGTGCCAGCAGCCAACAGACTAGCGGGAACCATTTGGGGAATGAGCAGTTCTTC	CASSQQTSGNHLGNEQFF
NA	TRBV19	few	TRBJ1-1	TGTGCCACTAAATTGAACACTGAAGCTTTCTTT	CATKLNTEAFF
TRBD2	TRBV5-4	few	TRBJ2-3	TGTGCCAGCAGCTTCTCGGGGCGGGGGGGAAGCACAGATACGCAGTATTTT	CASSFSGRGGSTDTQYF
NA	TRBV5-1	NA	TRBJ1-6	TGCGCCAGCAACCCAGGGGATGGTAATTCACCCCTCCACTTT	CASNPGDGNSPLHF
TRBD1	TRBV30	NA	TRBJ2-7	TGTGCCTTCTCGCCGGGACAGGGCCTCTCCTACGAGCAGTACTTC	CAFSPGQGLSYEQYF
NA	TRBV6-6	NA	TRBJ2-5	TGTGCCAGCAGTCGAACGGGCCAGGGGGAGACCCAGTACTTC	CASSRTGQGETQYF
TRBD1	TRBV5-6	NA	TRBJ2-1	TGTGCCAGCAGCTTTTGGGACAGGGATTTATTCTTC	CASSFWDRDLFF
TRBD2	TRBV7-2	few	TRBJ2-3	TGTGCCAGCAGCTCCGGGACTAGTCCAGATACGCAGTATTTT	CASSSGTSPDTQYF
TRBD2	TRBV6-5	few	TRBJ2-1	TGTGCCAGCAGACCGGGACTAGCGCACAATGAGCAGTTCTTC	CASRPGLAHNEQFF
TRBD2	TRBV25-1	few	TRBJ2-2	TGTGCCAGCAGTGAAGGCGGGAGGGCCCGTACCGGGGAGCTGTTTTTT	CASSEGGRARTGELFF
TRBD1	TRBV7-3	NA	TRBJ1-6	TGTGCCAGCAGCGTGACAGGGGATGGTAGTTCACCCCTCCACTTT	CASSVTGDGSSPLHF
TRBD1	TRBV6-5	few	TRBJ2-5	TGTGCCAGCAGGGGACAGGGTGAGACCCAGTACTTC	CASRGQGETQYF
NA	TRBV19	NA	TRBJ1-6	TGTGCCAGTAGTTCCCCCGGGACTTTGAGCGGTTCACCCCTCCACTTT	CASSSPGTLSGSPLHF
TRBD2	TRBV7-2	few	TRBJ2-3	TGTGCCAGCAGCTTGGGGGCCACGGGGGGGGATACGCAGTATTTT	CASSLGATGGDTQYF
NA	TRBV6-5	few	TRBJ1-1	TGTGCCAGCAGAACTCGCCTTTTAGCTTTCTTT	CASRTRLLAFF
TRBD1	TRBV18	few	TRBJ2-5	TGTGCCAGCTCACCACTCAGGGGGCAAGAGACCCAGTACTTC	CASSPLRGQETQYF
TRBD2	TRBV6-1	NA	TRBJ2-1	TGTGCCAGCAGGCTACTAGCGGGGGGGTACAATGAGCAGTTCTTC	CASRLLAGGYNEQFF
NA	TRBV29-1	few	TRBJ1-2	TGCAGCGTTCAGACTTCTACGAGGGGCTACACCTTC	CSVQTSTRGYTF
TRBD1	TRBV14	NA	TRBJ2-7	TGTGCCAGCAGCCCCAGACAGGGGGCCTACGAGCAGTACTTC	CASSPRQGAYEQYF
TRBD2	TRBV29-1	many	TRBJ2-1	TGCAGCGTTCCGCCCGGGACTAGCGGGAGGGGGGATGAGCAGTTCTTC	CSVPPGTSGRGDEQFF
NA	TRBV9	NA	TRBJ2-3	TGTGCCAGCAGCGGGTATGTCGGACTCCGGGATACGCAGTATTTT	CASSGYVGLRDTQYF
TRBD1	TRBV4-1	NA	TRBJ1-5	TGCGCCAGCAGCCAAACTAGGACAGGCACTAGCAATCAGCCCCAGCATTTT	CASSQTRTGTSNQPQHF
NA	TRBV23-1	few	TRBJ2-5	TGCGCCAGCAGACACGCCCGAGAGACCCAGTACTTC	CASRHARETQYF
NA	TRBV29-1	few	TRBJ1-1	TGCAGCGTTGTAGCAGGAGAGTGGAGGGGTGGCACTGAAGCTTTCTTT	CSVVAGEWRGGTEAFF
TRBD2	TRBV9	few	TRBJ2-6	TGTGCCAGCAGCGTAGGTAGCGGGGGGCCCTCGTTGGGGGCCAACGTCCTGACTTTC	CASSVGSGGPSLGANVLTF
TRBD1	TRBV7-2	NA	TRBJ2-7	TGTGCCAGCAGCTCAGGACAGGTCCCCTACGAGCAGTACTTC	CASSSGQVPYEQYF
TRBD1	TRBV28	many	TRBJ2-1	TGTGCCAGCACCGTAGGGGGCCAAAGCTCCTACAATGAGCAGTTCTTC	CASTVGGQSSYNEQFF
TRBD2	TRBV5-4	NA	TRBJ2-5	TGTGCCAGCAGCTTGAAACTAGCGGAAGAGACCCAGTACTTC	CASSLKLAEETQYF
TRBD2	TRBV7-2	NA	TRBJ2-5	TGTGCCAGCAGCTTTTCTAGCGGGGGGGAAGAGACCCAGTACTTC	CASSFSSGGEETQYF